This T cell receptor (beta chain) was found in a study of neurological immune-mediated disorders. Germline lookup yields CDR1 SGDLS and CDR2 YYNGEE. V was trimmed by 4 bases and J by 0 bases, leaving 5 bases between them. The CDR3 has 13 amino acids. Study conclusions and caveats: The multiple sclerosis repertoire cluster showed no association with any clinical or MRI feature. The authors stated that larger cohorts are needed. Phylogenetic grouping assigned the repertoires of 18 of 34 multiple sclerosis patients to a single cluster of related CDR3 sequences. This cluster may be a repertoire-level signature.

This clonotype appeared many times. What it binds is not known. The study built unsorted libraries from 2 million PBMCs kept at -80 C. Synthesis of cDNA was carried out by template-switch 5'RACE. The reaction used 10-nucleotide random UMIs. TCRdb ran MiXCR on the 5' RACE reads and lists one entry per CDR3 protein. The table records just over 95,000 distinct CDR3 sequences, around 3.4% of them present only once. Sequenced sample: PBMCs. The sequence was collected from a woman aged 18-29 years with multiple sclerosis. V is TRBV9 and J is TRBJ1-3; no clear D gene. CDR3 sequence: CASSLNSGNTIYF. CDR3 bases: TGTGCCAGCAGCCTCAACTCTGGAAACACCATATATTTT. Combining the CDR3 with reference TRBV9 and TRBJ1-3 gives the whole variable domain DSGVTQTPKHLITATGQRVTLRCSPRSGDLSVYWYQQSLDQGLQFLIQYYNGEERAKGNILERFSAQQFPDLHSELNLSSLELGDSALYFCASSLNSGNTIYFGEGSWLTVV.